Listed here are 5 T cell receptor beta chains from one sample, sequenced in a study of blood T cell repertoires in COVID-19. Clones were read by immunoSEQ multiplex PCR, and TCRdb kept only the in-frame ones, dropping some. Among approximately 140,000 clones listed, almost 85% were seen once. The sequenced sample consisted of PBMCs or T cells enriched from blood (not recorded which). These TCRs come from a man aged 35-49 years with acute COVID-19.

The rearrangement links TRBV5-1 to TRBJ2-7; TRBD2 matches at 8 bases. V dropped 0 bases and J dropped 5; count of bases not matched to a gene: 7. The CDR3 runs to 15 residues. Germline V CDR1 and CDR2: SGHRS, YFSETQ. The CDR3 region has the DNA TGCGCCAGCAGCTTGGTATCTGGGCGGGGGGACGAGCAGTACTTC. Protein sequence: CASSLVSGRGDEQYF.

The rearrangement links TRBV19 to TRBJ1-5, with a tentative D call TRBD1 (5 bases). The CDR3 covers 14 residues. Germline CDR1 and CDR2: LNHDA and SQIVND (reference sequence). V lost 1 base to trimming and J lost 7 bases, with 11 bases between them. CDR3 region: CASSIGLGAQPQHF. The CDR3 DNA reads as TGTGCCAGTAGTATAGGGCTAGGGGCGCAGCCCCAGCATTTT.

V is TRBV5-4 and J is TRBJ1-1, with D maybe TRBD1 (5 bases). Germline values: CDR1 SGHNT, CDR2 YYREEE (reference sequence). The CDR3 runs to 14 residues. V was shortened by 0 bases and J by 5 bases, with 11 bases between the two germline ends. CDR3 sequence reads: CASSLAGGGTEAFF. CDR3 bases: TGTGCCAGCAGCTTGGCCGGTGGGGGGACTGAAGCTTTCTTT. The full variable domain, in which reference TRBV5-4 and TRBJ1-1 provide the parts outside the CDR3, is ETGVTQSPTHLIKTRGQQVTLRCSSQSGHNTVSWYQQALGQGPQFIFQYYREEENGRGNFPPRFSGLQFPNYSSELNVNALELDDSALYLCASSLAGGGTEAFFGQGTRLTVV.

CDR3 bases: TGTGCCAGCAGTACCCAGCAGGACACGAATGAAAAACTGTTTTTT. Its protein is CASSTQQDTNEKLFF. This chain joins TRBV28 and TRBJ1-4; TRBD1 is a possible D gene (5 bases). Germline CDR1 is MDHEN and CDR2 is SYDVKM. V was trimmed by 5 bases and J by 5 bases, leaving 15 bases between them. The CDR3 consists of 15 residues. Filled out from reference TRBV28 and TRBJ1-4, the complete variable domain reads DVKVTQSSRYLVKRTGEKVFLECVQDMDHENMFWYRQDPGLGLRLIYFSYDVKMKEKGDIPEGYSVSREKKERFSLILESASTNQTSMYLCASSTQQDTNEKLFFGSGTQLSVL.

The J gene is TRBJ2-2, the V gene TRBV4-1, with TRBD1 as a possible D gene (6 bases). Germline V gives CDR1 MGHRA, CDR2 YSYEKL. V was clipped by 6 bases and J by 0 bases, with 11 bases between them. The CDR3 extends over 15 amino acids. The CDR3 DNA reads TGCGCCAGCAGTCGACAGGAGACGAACACCGGGGAGCTGTTTTTT. Amino acid sequence: CASSRQETNTGELFF.